The present entry profiles one T cell receptor (beta chain) with its context. Libraries were prepared by immunoSEQ multiplex PCR; TCRdb keeps only in-frame clonotypes and omits some of them. The table includes 130,000 to 150,000 clones, 91% detected once. This CDR3 is built from 14 residues. Losses at the gene ends were 3 bases for V and 7 bases for J; bases not matched to a gene: 4. The germline CDR1 and CDR2 sequences are SGHDN and FVKESK. These data belong to a study of control samples from healthy donors and cancer patients. The chain recombines TRBV14 with TRBJ1-4; 8 bases are shared with TRBD1. Sequencing was carried out using blood. The sequence derives from a man aged 30 to 45 in good health. The DNA for the CDR3 is TGTGCCAGCAGCCACGGCAGGGGGCGTGAAAAACTGTTTTTT. It specifies CASSHGRGREKLFF. The full variable domain, with the rest looked up from reference TRBV14 and TRBJ1-4, is EAGVTQFPSHSVIEKGQTVTLRCDPISGHDNLYWYRRVMGKEIKFLLHFVKESKQDESGMPNNRFLAERTGGTYSTLKVQPAELEDSGVYFCASSHGRGREKLFFGSGTQLSVL.